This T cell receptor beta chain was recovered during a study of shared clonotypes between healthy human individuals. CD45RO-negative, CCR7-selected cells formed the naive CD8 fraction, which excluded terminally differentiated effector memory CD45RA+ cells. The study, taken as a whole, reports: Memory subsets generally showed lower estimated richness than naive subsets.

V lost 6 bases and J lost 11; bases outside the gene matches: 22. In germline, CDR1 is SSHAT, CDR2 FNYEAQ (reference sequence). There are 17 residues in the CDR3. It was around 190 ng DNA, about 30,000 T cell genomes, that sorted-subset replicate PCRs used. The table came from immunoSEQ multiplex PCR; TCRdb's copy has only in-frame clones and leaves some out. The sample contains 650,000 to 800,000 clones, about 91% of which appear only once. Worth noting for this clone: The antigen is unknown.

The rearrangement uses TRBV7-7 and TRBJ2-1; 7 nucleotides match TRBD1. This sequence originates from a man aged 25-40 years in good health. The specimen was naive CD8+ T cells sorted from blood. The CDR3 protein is CASRNRISGTVVHQQFF. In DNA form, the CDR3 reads TGTGCCAGCAGAAATCGCATCTCCGGGACAGTAGTCCATCAGCAGTTCTTC.